The 8 T cell receptor beta chains in this list originate from one sample, sequenced in a study of blood T cells in healthy people across ages (dated by TCRdb to between 2015 and 2017). The library was built by means of 5' RACE. Sequenced on an Illumina HiSeq 2500. A second roughly 7 to 11 cycle PCR used a sample-barcoded 5' primer and a J-beta primer mix. The public reads were run again by TCRdb, first through fastp at Q25 and then through MiXCR, and only productive beta chains were kept. Here each entry gathers all rows of one CDR3 protein and keeps the most common genes and DNA. In all, the sample holds over 1,500,000 distinct CDR3 sequences, and about 50% of those were seen once. Less than 2.5% of the sample is held by the ten biggest clonotypes. Material: blood. All receptors come from a woman aged 40-49 years in good health.

This clonotype has more than one count but fewer than ten. The chain joins TRBV10-3 to TRBJ2-1; 7 positions match TRBD2. Looked up from germline, CDR1 is ENHRY and CDR2 is SYGVKD. CDR3 length: 12 amino acids. V shed 10 bases and J 5 bases; nucleotides not matched to a gene: 5. The CDR3 coding sequence is TGTGCCAACAGCGGGAACAACAATGAGCAGTTCTTC. It specifies CANSGNNNEQFF.

This clonotype occurred a few times. This chain joins TRBV6-5 and TRBJ2-1; 10 nucleotides agree with TRBD1. The CDR3 extends over 14 amino acids. Germline-derived CDR1 and CDR2 are MNHEY and SVGAGI. The junction had 10 bases not matched to a gene; V was cut back by 10 bases and J by 7 bases. CDR3 region: CATTKDRGRNEQFF. The CDR3 DNA sequence: TGTGCCACTACAAAAGACAGGGGGCGGAATGAGCAGTTCTTC.

The CDR3 sequence: CASSFTGGWGQPQHF. The CDR3 bases are TGTGCCAGCAGCTTCACAGGGGGCTGGGGTCAGCCCCAGCATTTT. The rearrangement links TRBV5-6 to TRBJ1-5; TRBD1 aligns across 9 bases. The V gene end was trimmed by 2 bases and the J gene end by 6 bases; junction bases not matched to a gene: 6. CDR1 SGHDT and CDR2 YYEEEE come from the germline V gene. The CDR3 contains 15 residues.

This chain uses TRBV5-6 with TRBJ1-2; tentatively, D is TRBD1 (5 bases). The ends were cut back, 4 bases at V and 3 bases at J, with 28 bases in the middle. The CDR3 totals 19 residues. CDR1 is SGHDT, CDR2 YYEEEE, per germline. CDR3 in amino acids: CASSARGEAPDPQDYGYTF. The CDR3, as DNA: TGTGCCAGCAGCGCCCGGGGCGAGGCTCCTGACCCCCAGGACTATGGCTACACCTTC.

This clonotype was counted a few times. The chain is built from TRBV7-2 and TRBJ2-5; D unresolved. There are 16 residues in the CDR3. Trimming pared 7 bases from V and 1 base from J, leaving 19 bases between. Germline V gives CDR1 SGHTA, CDR2 FQGNSA. This CDR3 is CASTKWAPTAQETQYF. CDR3 nucleotides: TGTGCCAGCACCAAATGGGCCCCCACAGCCCAAGAGACCCAGTACTTC.

The V call is TRBV15, the J call TRBJ1-2; D unresolved. Germline-derived CDR1 and CDR2 are LNHNV and YYDKDF (reference sequence). The CDR3 has 15 amino acids. V gave up 5 bases and J gave up 5 bases, with 18 bases separating them. CDR3 nucleotide sequence: TGTGCCACCAGCGTAAACCGGGAGAGAGTTTATGGCTACACCTTC. This encodes CATSVNRERVYGYTF.

The J gene is TRBJ2-2, the V gene TRBV12-3 or TRBV12-4, with 7 positions matching TRBD1. Trimming cost V 5 bases and J 0 bases; bases outside gene matches: 6. CDR3 size: 16 residues. The CDR3 region is CASSRRQGSNTGELFF. The CDR3 region has the DNA TGTGCCAGCAGTCGTAGACAGGGTTCGAACACCGGGGAGCTGTTTTTT.

This chain joins TRBV7-8 and TRBJ2-4; 10 nucleotides line up with TRBD2. The CDR3 has 14 residues. The V segment lost 5 bases and the J segment 13 bases; nucleotides outside the gene matches: 11. CDR1 is SGHVS and CDR2 is FQNEAQ in the germline V gene. The CDR3: CASSPTGTSEAQYF. DNA for the CDR3: TGTGCCAGCAGCCCAACCGGGACTAGCGAGGCCCAGTACTTC.